This T cell receptor (beta chain) comes out of a study of human T cells and chemical hapten exposure. The wider study: Variation in per-sample TCR yields came mainly from small pooled library volume differences.

The CDR3 spans 15 residues. Germline V gives CDR1 SGHTA, CDR2 FQGNSA. Trimming took off 6 bases at V and 1 base at J, with 15 bases between the two ends. Study-wide points: TCRs exceeding 1 in 1000 frequency stayed unchanged with DPC sensitization. Significantly more large CDR3 similarity clusters were formed by expanded TCRs than by controls.

This clonotype has a handful of counts. Antigen unknown. As for time point: patch test 1, 2 weeks after DPC sensitization. Noted treatment: therapeutic diphenylcyclopropenone sensitization with weekly scalp DPC. How the authors handled the data: Over 95,000 TCRs per sample was the median, with a range of 23,224 to 690,600. TCRdb recomputed calls from the RACE reads with MiXCR, one row per CDR3 protein. The V and J calls follow TCRdb's processing rather than the paper's. The repertoire holds 75,000 to 90,000 distinct CDR3 sequences, with under 9% as singletons. V gene TRBV7-2 combines with J gene TRBJ1-1; tentatively, D is TRBD1 (6 bases). The input for sequencing was whole blood, taken in connection with sensitization to the hapten diphenylcyclopropenone (DPC). This receptor was obtained from a woman in her 30s with alopecia areata. Some clones in this sample may be carry-over from other donors' samples. Written as DNA, the CDR3 is TGTGCCAGCAGAAAGTCAGACAGGACGAACACTGAAGCTTTCTTT. Its protein product is CASRKSDRTNTEAFF.